A selection of T cell receptor beta chains follows, all from one sample in a study of T cell repertoires in cytomegalovirus infection. One entry per CDR3 protein, called by TCRdb with MiXCR from the reads. The data contain about 700,000 distinct CDR3 sequences, 33% of them singletons. The antigens of these receptors remain unknown. Here the sequenced sample was cultured PBMCs, taken from culture after CMV antigen stimulation. These receptors were collected from a human donor in good health (CMV status not recorded). Some clones in this sample may be carry-over from other donors' samples. The CDR3 runs from the conserved cysteine through the conserved F or W.

>TRBV12-3/TRBV12-4
CASRRAGNTIYF
>TRBV6-6
CASSPSTGMTGELFF
>TRBV28
CASSSDTYQETQYF
>TRBV4-1
CASSPFPISSNQPQHF
>TRBV20-1
CSARRWGGSQNIQYF
>TRBV27
CASKVSGIAEAFF
>TRBV11-2
CASSPPGLAESDTQYF
>TRBV2
CASRTDRAYYNEQFF
>TRBV7-8
CASSPIANRHGYGYTF
>TRBV15
CATRPLGPANEQFF
>TRBV20-1
CSARKGGIRGTFSYNSPLHF
>TRBV6-5
CASSPYTYGYTF
>TRBV6-1
CAARGDWNTEAFF
>TRBV7-2
CASSTDLSVETQYF
>TRBV3-1
CASSLRAGDNEQFF
>TRBV12-3/TRBV12-4
CAGSSTGSDTQYF
>TRBV2
CASSGTGGSGANVLTF
>TRBV7-9
CASGPVPGQGEGLETQYF
>TRBV12-3/TRBV12-4
CASSLREKLFF
>TRBV6-8
CASSVAGVAGELFF
>TRBV7-9
CASSPPDGVSYEQYF
>TRBV29-1
CSVVAGFDGNQPQHF
>TRBV7-2
CASSRGALGTQYF
>TRBV4-3
CASSQDRGPTYQETQYF
>TRBV11-2
CASSLGSLAGPYNEQFF
>TRBV6-1
CASGGTSGTDTQYF
>TRBV7-8
CASTLTEVQETQYF
>TRBV10-3
CAIKGTSGRNNEQFF
>TRBV7-6
CASSLPSGRAGGNEQFF
>TRBV12-3/TRBV12-4
CASSLGQTWTTLF
>TRBV4-2
CASRGGSSSLEQYF
>TRBV7-9
CASDLVGTGNTGELFF
>TRBV6-1
CASRFRTLNNQPQHF
>TRBV7-2
CASSSPGGGSSYEQYF
>TRBV7-2
CASSTGEVADTQYF
>TRBV7-9
CASTHVRNTIYF
>TRBV15
CATSRGGDNYGYTF
>TRBV6-1
CASGLGAGGDTQYF
>TRBV19
CASQGREGSYEQYF
>TRBV7-2
CASSSIGQGDVTF
>TRBV4-3
CASSQAPLSAYEQYF
>TRBV7-9
CASGWGVDGYTF
>TRBV2
CASSIDATGKFF
>TRBV19
CASSIMGGSGYTF